This TCR beta chain is drawn from a study of cytomegalovirus exposure and HLA in healthy donors (dated by TCRdb to the late 2010s). At the level of the whole study: An earlier analysis of fewer than 750 of the donors reported 276 Gb of sequence data and around 120 million unique TCR beta sequences obtained from 150 million to 200 million T cells. An early release covering 500 to 750 HLA-typed donors comprised about 310 gigabases of sequencing data and around 80 million unique TCR sequences. Of the 398 genotyped donors, around 81% fell in the genetic ancestry cluster associated with self-reported Caucasian donors. The study was designed to test whether signatures of past pathogen exposure could be identified by cataloging public T cell receptors. The study used immunosequencing to profile the T cell repertoires of several hundred subjects and linked those repertoires to cytomegalovirus serostatus. A separate validation cohort of about 110 different subjects was used in addition to the approximately 610-subject first cohort. To predict cytomegalovirus infection status, the study brought together high-throughput TCR immunosequencing, statistical association of individual TCRs with disease status, and machine learning. To study patterns of TCR occurrence, a later analysis re-analyzed previously published TCR beta repertoires from several hundred donors and added high-resolution HLA genotyping. The later analysis used no new phenotypic data to find candidate immune exposures, relying instead on TCR beta sequences and their occurrence across donors. An earlier analysis of 587 of the donors applied high-throughput TCR beta sequencing to assess whether each TCR beta V gene segment acted as functional or pseudogenic. Donor age, sex, ethnicity and CMV serostatus were collected together with the repertoire data. A later genetic analysis used genome-wide SNP genotypes for about 55% of the 666 donors, treating that subset as a discovery cohort. Every repertoire in the discovery cohort had been generated on one and the same sequencing platform. HLA typing included class I and class II loci at four-digit resolution. Typing coverage varied by locus: 629-630 donors for A, B, C, DRB1 and DQB1; 522 for DQA1; 606 for DPA1; approximately 490 for DPB1. About 5 DR-DQ haplotypes were handled as single units for association and clustering, since linkage in the cohort was strong. Across under 500 genotyped donors of the cohort, an average of about 220,000 unique TCR beta nucleotide sequences per donor were sequenced, and roughly 20% of those sequences were non-productive.

As for this clone: No antigen is known for it. Per-base quality was not reported, and no clone a single base away is much larger than it.

Overall results and qualifications from the work: Sequencing depth was assumed to be roughly uniform across donors in the presence/absence analyses, though that assumption may not hold. In a later analysis, some 17,000 TCR beta sequences were associated with specific HLA alleles at a false discovery rate of 0.05. When HLA alleles, especially DR and DQ, strongly co-occurred, attributing TCR associations to individual alleles was difficult. Broadly in line with IMGT annotations, most TCR beta V segments showed up in productive rearrangements about 87% or about 30% of the time in an earlier analysis of several hundred of the donors. This cohort had only TCR beta chains sequenced, and the lack of alpha or paired-chain data limited which features could be detected. Most CMV-associated TCR beta chains appeared to be HLA-restricted in a later analysis, and the HLA associations seemed to be driven largely by CMV exposure. The authors suggested that the approach could potentially be extended to other disease states and immunological phenotypes. The earlier analysis of some 540 of the donors excluded seventeen rarely observed V segments, including chromosome 9 orphons, because counts were too low. The classifier was reported to diagnose cytomegalovirus status with high specificity and sensitivity in both the original cohort and the validation cohort. A later analysis reported that several top co-occurrence clusters appeared linked to parvovirus B19, influenza, CMV and Epstein-Barr virus. In a later analysis, the rate of TCR association differed among HLA loci, with DRB1 alleles having the most associated TCRs and HLA-C alleles having the fewest. A later genetic analysis reported fewer N-insertions in productive TCRs among donors in an Asian-associated ancestry cluster than the 666-donor mean. A further reported finding was that TCR beta sequences accurately predicted the HLA-A and HLA-B alleles for most subjects in the first cohort. Immune exposure information for the cohort was limited to CMV serostatus. Linkage disequilibrium might explain the correlated functional status among segregating V segments, but an unknown experimental factor could not be excluded. In a later analysis, HLA-associated TCR beta chains were found to be more clonally expanded and to have lower generation probabilities than equally common non-associated chains. In the study, around 160 TCR beta chains were listed as associated with cytomegalovirus. In vitro tests confirmed that a few of the cytomegalovirus-associated TCR beta chains recognize cytomegalovirus antigens. A group of highly shared sequence variants was considered likely to be a technical artifact of the sequencing pipeline. In a later genetic analysis, a missense DCLRE1C variant was associated with V-gene and J-gene trimming of TCR beta chains, and the association was replicated in an independent cohort. Because the 87-base-pair reads could not distinguish some IMGT-functional V segments, including TRBV6-2 and TRBV6-3, those segments were excluded. Across donors, most TCR sequences were observed very rarely, whereas some public TCRs were present in many individuals. Because HLA typing was missing for some donors at each locus, association tests included only the typed subset.

The cohort consisted of some 670 healthy bone marrow donors. Cohort members were all nominally healthy when sampled, although unrecorded immune exposures were likely present. The donor was CMV seronegative and belonged to the group of more than 300 seronegative cohort members. A peripheral blood sample was provided by each donor, and peripheral blood mononuclear cells were used for TCR beta sequencing. The Qiagen DNeasy Blood Extraction Kit was used to extract genomic DNA from the blood cell samples. Receptor libraries were prepared by the immunoSEQ multiplex PCR assay. The multiplex PCR relied on a mix of 60 forward primers for TCR Vbeta segments and 13 reverse primers for TCR Jbeta segments. The CDR3 region of rearranged TCR beta genes was amplified from genomic DNA by a multiplex PCR assay. On the Illumina HiSeq System, the amplified TCR beta libraries were sequenced as 87-base-pair reads. As for how the authors treated the data: A later analysis counted some 80 million unique TCR beta chains across the approximately 700 repertoires, and 9 million to 14 million of these chains were shared by at least two donors. Raw reads were error-corrected and collapsed into unique sequences by a nearest-neighbor algorithm in which closely related sequences were merged to remove PCR and sequencing errors. Alignment of CDR3 sequences to IMGT reference sequences was used to assign V, D and J gene segments. For a sequence to be retained, a match of at least six nucleotides to both a V gene segment and a J gene segment was required. Rearrangements were called productive when the CDR3 lacked stop codons and stayed in frame with V and J; all others were non-productive. CDR3 was defined by IMGT convention, running from the second conserved V-encoded cysteine to the conserved J-encoded phenylalanine. Sequences without an unambiguous match to a single V gene segment were excluded from the earlier analysis of almost 600 of the donors. In an earlier analysis of 450 to 750 of the donors, a V segment was called functional when productive rearrangements were above 56.7%, and segregating when the standard deviation between donors exceeded 5%. A statistical classification framework was built to diagnose cytomegalovirus status from the catalog of TCR beta chain sequences. In a later analysis, TCR nucleotide sequences were compared against IMGT/GENE-DB human TR gene sequences so that V and J genes could be assigned. The TCRdist pipeline was used in a later analysis to assign CDR3 sequences and most-parsimonious VDJ recombination scenarios. In a later analysis, each TCR beta chain was defined by its CDR3 amino acid sequence together with its V-gene family, and reads lacking a unique V-gene family were excluded. To address suspected cross-contamination and a sequencing artifact, a later analysis removed 550 to 750 highly shared, low-generation-probability nucleotide sequences. A later analysis calculated a clonal expansion index for each public chain from normalized within-repertoire ranks of inferred template counts. Generation probabilities in a later analysis came from a VDJ recombination model fitted to out-of-frame rearrangements, and those results were checked against IGoR. In a later analysis, hypergeometric tests were used to score TCR-TCR, TCR-HLA and TCR-CMV co-occurrence, with a repertoire-size bias correction applied to TCR pairs. To estimate false discovery rates, a later analysis permuted the HLA or CMV assignments 20 times. A later analysis grouped co-occurring TCRs with DBSCAN, adding TCRdist sequence similarity when clustering within HLA-allele-positive subsets. Co-occurrence clustering excluded repertoires with fewer than 30,000 or more than 120,000 public chains, plus five with anomalous nucleotide sharing. Held by TCRdb, this immuneACCESS table contains in-frame sequences only and omits some clones. Under half of the omission traces to an unresolved V gene where checked; the cause of the rest is unknown. That table gives V, J and clone size, and the DNA gave D and trimming. The sample table holds approximately 120,000 clones, of which about three quarters were seen once. Of the sample, less than 2.5% falls within the top ten clones.

At the junction V is shortened by 5 bases and J by 5 bases; bases outside the gene matches: 11. As encoded in the germline V gene, CDR1 is KGHSH while CDR2 is LQKENI. The cysteine opens and the phenylalanine closes a CDR3 of 16 amino acids. Just CDR3 DNA is preserved here, 48 bases in frame from base 1. The clonotype was recovered from a man aged 50-59 years in good health and CMV-seronegative. The source material was PBMCs. The chain couples TRBV18 to TRBJ1-1; 10 bases in between match TRBD1. The CDR3 protein is CASSWGTGASGTEAFF. The bases read TGTGCCAGCTCATGGGGGACAGGGGCCTCGGGTACTGAAGCTTTCTTT.